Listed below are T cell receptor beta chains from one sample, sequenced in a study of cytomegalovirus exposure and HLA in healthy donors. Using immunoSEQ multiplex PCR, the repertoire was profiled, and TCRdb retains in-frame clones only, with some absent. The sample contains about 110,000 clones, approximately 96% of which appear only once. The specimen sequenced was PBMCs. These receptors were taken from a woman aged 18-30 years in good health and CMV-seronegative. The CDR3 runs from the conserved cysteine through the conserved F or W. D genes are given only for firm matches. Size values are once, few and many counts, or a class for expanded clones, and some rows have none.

CASSFSAGGTDTQYF TGTGCCAGCAGCTTTTCAGCGGGGGGAACAGATACGCAGTATTTT TRBJ2-3 TRBD2 TRBV7-9 .
CASSPWTSGVADTQYF TGTGCCAGCAGCCCTTGGACTAGTGGAGTTGCTGATACGCAGTATTTT TRBJ2-3 TRBD2 TRBV7-3 .
CASSLGTSGAANNEQFF TGTGCCAGCAGCCTTGGGACTAGCGGGGCCGCAAACAATGAGCAGTTCTTC TRBJ2-1 TRBD2 TRBV7-3 .
CASSYAGQANTEAFF TGTGCCAGCAGTTACGCCGGACAGGCGAACACTGAAGCTTTCTTT TRBJ1-1 TRBD1 TRBV6-6 .
CASSETPPGSYDTDTQYF TGCGCCAGCAGTGAGACCCCCCCGGGTAGTTATGACACAGATACGCAGTATTTT TRBJ2-3 . TRBV10-2 .
CASSTGTPKSEQYF TGTGCCAGCTCAACCGGGACACCAAAGAGCGAGCAGTACTTC TRBJ2-7 . TRBV18 .
CASSGGSFGELFF TGTGCCAGCAGTGGGGGGTCTTTCGGGGAGCTGTTTTTT TRBJ2-2 . TRBV9 once
CASSLRGGDSGNTIYF TGCGCCAGCAGCTTACGCGGAGGCGACTCTGGAAACACCATATATTTT TRBJ1-3 . TRBV5-1 .
CASSQGEGGNNEQFF TGTGCCAGCAGCCAAGGTGAGGGCGGAAACAATGAGCAGTTCTTC TRBJ2-1 . TRBV4-2 .
CASSQEGTSGVGDTGELFF TGCGCCAGCAGCCAAGAGGGGACTAGCGGGGTAGGCGACACCGGGGAGCTGTTTTTT TRBJ2-2 TRBD2 TRBV4-1 .
CASSQDREVGAYEQYF TGCGCCAGCAGCCAAGATAGGGAGGTAGGGGCATACGAGCAGTACTTC TRBJ2-7 . TRBV4-1 .
CATRVGEGEETQYF TGTGCCACCCGCGTCGGGGAGGGGGAAGAGACCCAGTACTTC TRBJ2-5 . TRBV5-4 .
CASSKVQGGGSYEQYF TGTGCCAGCAGCAAAGTCCAGGGAGGGGGCTCCTACGAGCAGTACTTC TRBJ2-7 . TRBV21-1 .
CASSSSGTENSPLHF TGTGCCAGCAGCTCTTCCGGGACAGAAAATTCACCCCTCCACTTT TRBJ1-6 TRBD1 TRBV7-2 .
CASSPQVRGSGTMNTEAFF TGTGCCAGCTCACCTCAAGTGCGTGGGAGTGGGACAATGAACACTGAAGCTTTCTTT TRBJ1-1 . TRBV18 .
CAWSAGTGTYEQYF TGTGCCTGGAGTGCCGGGACAGGTACTTACGAGCAGTACTTC TRBJ2-7 TRBD1 TRBV30 once
CSAYTGNTEAFF TGCAGCGCTTATACGGGGAACACTGAAGCTTTCTTT TRBJ1-1 . TRBV29-1 .
CASSADRAYEQYF TGTGCCAGCAGCGCCGACAGGGCCTACGAGCAGTACTTC TRBJ2-7 TRBD1 TRBV13 .
CASSVQGQNTEAFF TGTGCCAGCAGCGTCCAGGGACAGAACACTGAAGCTTTCTTT TRBJ1-1 . TRBV7-9 .
CASSFVGAGSSYEQYF TGTGCCAGCAGCTTTGTGGGGGCAGGGAGCTCCTACGAGCAGTACTTC TRBJ2-7 . TRBV7-9 .
CASSQELPGQGKLFF TGTGCCAGCAGCCAAGAGTTGCCGGGACAGGGGAAACTGTTTTTT TRBJ1-4 TRBD1 TRBV14 .
CASSDLGTGAYNEQFF TGTGCCAGCAGCGACCTCGGGACAGGGGCCTACAATGAGCAGTTCTTC TRBJ2-1 TRBD1 TRBV9 .
CASSHPGQGIVPLHF TGCGCCAGCAGCCATCCGGGACAGGGAATTGTCCCCCTCCACTTT TRBJ1-6 TRBD1 TRBV4-1 .
CASSSRGSNTEAFF TGTGCCAGCAGCTCAAGGGGATCCAACACTGAAGCTTTCTTT TRBJ1-1 . TRBV11-3 .
CASSTGTLAVYEQYF TGTGCCAGCAGTACCGGGACATTAGCCGTCTACGAGCAGTACTTC TRBJ2-7 . TRBV6-1 .
CASSLGGNSNQPQHF TGTGCCAGCAGTTTGGGGGGGAATAGCAATCAGCCCCAGCATTTT TRBJ1-5 . TRBV27 .
CASSPLQGLGYGYTF TGCGCCAGCAGTCCTCTCCAGGGATTGGGCTATGGCTACACCTTC TRBJ1-2 . TRBV10-1 once
CASGVVYTF TGTGCCAGCGGAGTGGTCTACACCTTC TRBJ1-2 . TRBV2 .
CASSAFSGGRYANYGYTF TGTGCCAGTAGCGCCTTCTCAGGGGGCCGCTACGCTAACTATGGCTACACCTTC TRBJ1-2 TRBD1 TRBV19 .
CASAQGFGYGYTF TGTGCCAGCGCACAGGGGTTTGGGTATGGCTACACCTTC TRBJ1-2 TRBD1 TRBV27 .
CASRRLGAYNEQFF TGTGCCAGCAGGCGACTTGGCGCCTACAATGAGCAGTTCTTC TRBJ2-1 . TRBV5-6 .
CAGTVNSTDTQYF TGTGCCGGGACAGTAAATAGCACAGATACGCAGTATTTT TRBJ2-3 TRBD1 TRBV30 .
CASSDPSRTGREQFF TGTGCCAGTAGTGATCCCTCCAGGACAGGGCGCGAGCAGTTCTTC TRBJ2-1 TRBD1 TRBV19 .
CASSLSSRAETQYF TGTGCCAGCAGCTTGTCGTCCAGGGCGGAGACCCAGTACTTC TRBJ2-5 . TRBV5-6 .
CASSPPRTGTTEAFF TGTGCCAGCAGCCCCCCAAGGACAGGGACGACTGAAGCTTTCTTT TRBJ1-1 TRBD1 TRBV5-4 .
CARARRNSPTECRGTSGYTF TGTGCCAGAGCCCGCAGAAACAGTCCCACCGAGTGTAGGGGAACGAGTGGCTACACCTTC TRBJ1-2 . TRBV9 .
CASSLRTGANSGANVLTF TGTGCCAGCAGCCTACGGACAGGGGCGAACTCTGGGGCCAACGTCCTGACTTTC TRBJ2-6 TRBD1 TRBV9 once
CASSLGLGRSGRRNTEAFF TGTGCCAGCAGCTTAGGATTGGGTCGGTCAGGGCGCCGGAACACTGAAGCTTTCTTT TRBJ1-1 . TRBV7-8 .
CASSKVAGVNTEAFF TGTGCCAGCAGCAAAGTTGCAGGGGTGAACACTGAAGCTTTCTTT TRBJ1-1 . TRBV21-1 .
CASSVGGSWEGPSGTQYF TGTGCCAGCAGCGTAGGGGGAAGTTGGGAGGGTCCTTCAGGGACCCAGTACTTC TRBJ2-5 TRBD2 TRBV9 .
CASSHPRDRGGYTF TGTGCCAGCAGCCACCCCCGCGACAGGGGAGGGTACACCTTC TRBJ1-2 TRBD1 TRBV7-9 .